This TCR beta chain was retrieved from a study of graft-versus-host responses after intestinal transplantation. Study outcomes and limitations: Declines in HvG clones occurring early post-transplant were associated with peak circulating GvH clone levels.

The CDR3 covers 15 residues. CDR1 MNHNS and CDR2 SASEGT come from the germline V gene. The V gene lost 6 bases and the J gene lost 4 bases, with 19 bases spanning the gap. The repertoire was sequenced with immunoSEQ multiplex PCR; TCRdb's copy has only in-frame clones and lacks some. The table lists 90,000 to 150,000 clones, roughly 91% of them singletons, with more than 0.095% in the top ten. With regard to this clone: Its antigen is not known.

The sequence was collected from a human donor who received an intestinal transplant. The genes are TRBV6-1 and TRBJ2-7; D is perhaps TRBD2 (5 bases). The sequenced sample was unstimulated CD4+ T cells sorted from spleen or lymph node cells, obtained before intestinal transplant. The CDR3 sequence: CASSRRATPVYEQYF. The CDR3 nucleotides read TGTGCCAGCAGCCGGCGGGCCACCCCGGTTTACGAGCAGTACTTC.